A selection of T cell receptor beta chains follows, all from one sample in a study of shared clonotypes between healthy human individuals. Measured with immunoSEQ multiplex PCR; TCRdb has only the in-frame clones, and not every one. The table lists 1,100,000 or so clones, 70% to 80% of them singletons. Sequenced: memory CD4+ T cells from PBMCs. The receptors were sampled from a man aged 18 to 29 in good health. Some clones in this sample may be carry-over from other donors' samples. The CDR3 runs from the conserved cysteine through the conserved F or W. D genes are given only for firm matches.

TRBV6-1 TRBD2 CASSPAGTSAYEQYF
TRBV25-1 - CATGRGGEKLFF
TRBV5-1 TRBD1 CASSLTRTGPDTQYF
TRBV6-5 TRBD2 CASSSRAGGHTGELFF
TRBV2 - CASRGGDYNTEAFF
TRBV4-1 - CASSQGRRDQETQYF
TRBV28 - CASSSGALREELFF
TRBV5-6 - CASSPLSAGKDEQFF
TRBV30 - CAWSTHPEAFF
TRBV6-1 - CASSGGSDSPLHF
TRBV19 TRBD1 CASSPVGQGAQETQYF
TRBV14 - CASSQERHYGYTF
TRBV15 TRBD1 CATSSLEGQHNEKLFF
TRBV19 TRBD1 CASSTRGTGYHEQYF
TRBV18 - CASSRDRNTGELFF
TRBV5-1 TRBD1 CASSFDAGGTYEQYF
TRBV7-3 TRBD2 CASSLSPASGRRNTGELFF
TRBV19 - CASSNPGNSYEQYF
TRBV9 - CASSVAPNPDITLYF
TRBV21-1 - CASSKEGYKGQGNEQFF
TRBV20-1 - CSATLETQYF
TRBV30 TRBD1 CAWRRQGNSPLHF
TRBV28 TRBD2 CASSSPGTSGSRGETQYF
TRBV5-4 TRBD2 CASSSTSGIPLNYYEQYF
TRBV7-9 - CASSPRQYGYTF
TRBV4-1 TRBD1 CASSPHGTGFALSNQPQHF